This T cell receptor beta chain was retrieved from a study of T cell responses to AZD1222 COVID-19 vaccine. The overall study: Pooling was applied to second doses at about 4 or about 12 weeks.

Using immunoSEQ multiplex PCR, the repertoire was profiled, and TCRdb retains in-frame clones only, with some absent. Of about 97,000 clones listed, less than 95% were seen once; the top ten hold 1.3%. This CDR3 has 15 amino acids. Germline V gene data show CDR1 as SGHNT and CDR2 as YYREEE (reference sequence). The V and J ends lost 6 bases and 4 bases, in that order; junction bases with no gene match: 9. This clone was observed a few times. The sample consisted of peripheral blood, taken on day 0 of AZD1222 vaccination. The TCR originated in an adult in good health. The gene calls are TRBV5-4 and TRBJ1-2; 10 bases agree with TRBD1. The CDR3 DNA follows: TGTGCCAGCACCGGACAGGGGGAAAGTGGCTATGGCTACACCTTC. Amino acid sequence: CASTGQGESGYGYTF.